This TCR beta chain was sequenced during a study of blood T cell repertoires in COVID-19 (dated by TCRdb to the early 2020s). About the study as a whole: Samples from collaborators originated in the United States, Italy and Spain and spanned both the acute and convalescent phases of COVID-19. The material from the prospective study consisted of cDNA or gDNA derived from T cells, B-cell-depleted T cells, or PBMCs. The dataset comprised deeply sampled blood TCRbeta repertoires from subjects exposed to, actively infected with, or recovered from COVID-19. The repertoires were released in a freely available public database intended as a resource for research on the immune response to SARS-CoV-2. The samples were drawn from two sources: the first 160 participants of the ongoing ImmuneRACE study, and 1,200 or so subjects contributed by 6 global collaborators. A de-identified subject ID, COVID-19 status, age in years and sex were almost always included in the sample metadata. Where available, HLA class I and class II types were taken from metadata supplied by the sample provider and were not determined by assay-based typing.

In Seattle, one collaborating source enrolled patients while the infection was active and tracked those patients longitudinally over the course of disease. Collaborating institutions collected whole blood in K2EDTA tubes following their own protocols. For TCRbeta analysis, collaborators shipped samples in one of three forms: frozen whole blood, isolated PBMCs, or DNA extracted from either of those sample types. TCRbeta CDR3 regions were amplified from genomic DNA by means of the immunoSEQ Assay, a bias-controlled multiplex PCR. The published analysis was carried out like this. Within the assay, amplification of reference gene primers was used to estimate how many nucleated cells each sample contained. To quantify the absolute abundance of each unique TCRbeta CDR3 rearrangement, sequence reads were collapsed and filtered. For each sample, productive Simpson clonality was calculated as the square root of Simpson's diversity index over productive rearrangements. As stored in TCRdb, this immuneACCESS dataset retains in-frame rearrangements with V and J assigned. A fraction of the clones does not appear; measured against another copy, unresolved V genes explain less than half of the discrepancy, and the remainder lacks a known reason. V, J and clone size derive from that table, while D and trimming were established from the DNA sequence. The table for this sample lists 150,000 or so clones; more than 80% of them were counted only once. 10% to 15% of the sample comes from the top ten.

Paper-wide results and their limitations: The quantity of clinical and demographic metadata differed by source and by participant and was supplied without curation.

A note on this clone: Its antigen is unknown. No per-base quality is available; no much larger clone lies one base away.

Relative to germline, V is missing 2 bases and J is missing 8 bases, with 5 bases of the junction outside any gene match. Taken from the germline V gene, the CDR1 and CDR2 loops are SGHVS and FNYEAQ. Its CDR3 holds 16 amino acids, cysteine through phenylalanine. Only the CDR3 part of the read is kept: 48 bases, read in frame from the first base. The sequence links TRBV7-6 to TRBJ2-1; the central 14 bases match TRBD2. The sequenced material came from peripheral blood. The receptor's source is a man aged 18-30 years with COVID-19, enrolled during active disease. The DNA reads as follows: TGTGCCAGCAGCTTACCGACTAGCGGGAGGGGCCATGAGCAGTTCTTC. It codes for CASSLPTSGRGHEQFF.